This T cell receptor beta chain was sequenced for a study of blood T cell repertoires in COVID-19. The cohort comprised adults aged roughly 18 to 95 years residing in approximately 25 US areas. Original processing methods: Scientists estimated how many nucleated cells there were by amplifying reference gene primers. The data were produced by immunoSEQ multiplex PCR, yet TCRdb's version contains in-frame clones alone and is incomplete. V and J calls plus clone size are reproduced from that table; the DNA served to infer D and trimming. The sample includes hundreds of thousands of clones, over 75% seen only once; the top ten take 6.5% to 9%. What was sequenced was PBMCs or T cells enriched from blood (not recorded which). The receptor was derived from a middle-aged woman with acute COVID-19.

CDR3 nucleotides: TGTGCCAGCAGCCTTCTCCTTGGGAGCTCACCCCTCCACTTT. Translation: CASSLLLGSSPLHF. The chain links TRBV27 to TRBJ1-6; D unclear. V lost 6 bases and J 10 bases, leaving 16 bases between the germline ends. The CDR3 runs 14 residues. Germline V CDR1 and CDR2: MNHEY, SMNVEV (reference sequence).